This entry lists 25 T cell receptor beta chains sequenced from one sample in a study of vaccination and CD4 T cells after COVID-19. Their cognate antigens are unknown. The Oncomine TCR Beta short-read assay was what sequenced the DNA obtained from cultured CD4+ T cells. TCRdb re-analysed the PCR reads in MiXCR, keeping a single row per CDR3 protein. The table has roughly 16,000 distinct CDR3 sequences, more than 40% seen once. Treatment denoted: roughly ten-day PBMC culture with coronavirus spike peptide pools or control peptides (ViraFEST assay). This specimen was CD4+ T cells from blood, cultured in vitro, taken after SARS-CoV-2 vaccination. The receptors come from a human donor who had recovered from COVID-19.

The chain recombines TRBV19 with TRBJ2-7; D is perhaps TRBD2 (6 bases). The CDR3 has 15 amino acids. Trimming pared 3 bases from V and 2 bases from J, leaving 14 bases between. Germline CDR1 and CDR2: LNHDA and SQIVND (reference sequence). CDR3 sequence (DNA): TGTGCCAGTAGTATCAACAACGCGGGGCCCTACGAGCAGTACTTC. This gives the protein CASSINNAGPYEQYF.

The chain recombines TRBV9 with TRBJ1-2; tentative D call: TRBD1 (5 bases). The V end was cut by 3 bases, the J end by 1 base, with 13 bases between. Germline V CDR1 and CDR2: SGDLS, YYNGEE. The CDR3 spans 15 residues. The CDR3, as DNA: TGTGCCAGCAGCGCCGACAGTACCATTAACTATGGCTACACCTTC. This translates into CASSADSTINYGYTF.

Only a few counts were recorded for this clonotype. This chain joins TRBV11-2 and TRBJ2-6; TRBD1 matches 9 bases. The CDR3 is 17 residues long. V gave up 5 bases and J gave up 4 bases; unmatched junction bases: 9. Germline-derived CDR1 and CDR2 are SGHAT and FQNNGV. DNA for the CDR3: TGTGCCAGCAGCCCAGGGACAGGGAGACCCGGGGCCAACGTCCTGACTTTC. This encodes CASSPGTGRPGANVLTF. The full variable domain, its missing parts supplied by reference TRBV11-2 and TRBJ2-6, is EAGVAQSPRYKIIEKRQSVAFWCNPISGHATLYWYQQILGQGPKLLIQFQNNGVVDDSQLPKDRFSAERLKGVDSTLKIQPAKLEDSAVYLCASSPGTGRPGANVLTFGAGSRLTVL.

This clonotype has just a few counts. The V and J genes are TRBV25-1 and TRBJ2-3, with 14 bases fitting TRBD2. J lost 4 bases, V lost 5 bases, and 5 bases had no gene match. The V gene's germline CDR1 is MGHDK and CDR2 SYGVNS. This CDR3 has 16 amino acids. CDR3 in amino acids: CASSIGTSGRPDTQYF. The CDR3 bases are TGTGCCAGCAGTATTGGGACTAGCGGGAGACCAGATACGCAGTATTTT. Full variable domain (rest looked up from reference TRBV25-1 and TRBJ2-3): EADIYQTPRYLVIGTGKKITLECSQTMGHDKMYWYQQDPGMELHLIHYSYGVNSTEKGDLSSESTVSRIRTEHFPLTLESARPSHTSQYLCASSIGTSGRPDTQYFGPGTRLTVL.

This clonotype was observed a few times. The V and J genes are TRBV10-3 and TRBJ2-7, with 10 bases fitting TRBD2. The V segment lost 2 bases and the J segment 3 bases; nucleotides outside the gene matches: 4. This CDR3 spans 15 amino acids. Germline V CDR1 and CDR2: ENHRY, SYGVKD. The CDR3 DNA follows: TGTGCCATCAGTGAGGAGCTAGCGGGAGACTACGAGCAGTACTTC. It yields the protein CAISEELAGDYEQYF.

The chain uses TRBV28 and TRBJ2-7, with 10 bases identical to TRBD2. Unmatched junction bases numbered 3, after V lost 2 bases and J lost 2 bases. There are 15 residues in the CDR3. Germline assignment: CDR1 MDHEN and CDR2 SYDVKM. The CDR3 DNA sequence: TGTGCCAGCAGTTTACGACTAGCGGGTACCTACGAGCAGTACTTC. Translating gives CASSLRLAGTYEQYF.

The chain recombines TRBV7-3 with TRBJ2-5, with D perhaps being TRBD1 or TRBD2 (5 bases each). The CDR3 consists of 15 residues. Trimming stripped 2 bases from V and 1 base from J, with 11 bases between. Germline loops: CDR1 SGHTA, CDR2 FQGTGA. CDR3 protein: CASSLVNGAQETQYF. CDR3 bases: TGTGCCAGCAGCTTAGTAAACGGGGCCCAAGAGACCCAGTACTTC.

The rearrangement uses TRBV20-1 and TRBJ2-5, with D possibly called TRBD1 or TRBD2 (5 bases each). Trimming left V 3 bases short and J 7 bases short, with 12 bases between. Germline V gives CDR1 DFQATT, CDR2 SNEGSKA (reference sequence). The length of the CDR3 is 12 residues. CDR3 nucleotides: TGCAGTGCTAGTGGGGACCTGGGGACCCAGTACTTC. This sequence encodes CSASGDLGTQYF.

This clonotype was detected only a few times. The CDR3 here is CASSFQDSMNTEAFF. In DNA form, the CDR3 reads TGTGCCAGTAGTTTTCAGGACAGCATGAACACTGAAGCTTTCTTT. The gene calls are TRBV19 and TRBJ1-1; D possibly corresponds to TRBD1 (6 bases). The CDR3 spans 15 residues. The V gene lost 5 bases and the J gene lost 0 bases, with 13 bases spanning the gap. CDR1 is LNHDA and CDR2 is SQIVND in the germline V gene (reference sequence).

The V and J genes are TRBV6-1 and TRBJ1-5; D is unresolved. V gave up 6 bases and J gave up 7 bases, with 13 bases separating them. This CDR3 contains 13 residues. Germline assignment: CDR1 MNHNS and CDR2 SASEGT. CDR3 sequence: CASSLEMEQPQHF. CDR3 nucleotide sequence: TGTGCCAGCAGCCTTGAGATGGAGCAGCCCCAGCATTTT.

J is TRBJ2-6 and V is TRBV7-6; D call uncertain. The germline CDR1 and CDR2 sequences are SGHVS and FNYEAQ. This CDR3 comprises 17 residues. V lost 2 bases, J lost 1 base, and 12 bases lay in between. The CDR3 is CASSLSTAESGANVLTF. CDR3 in DNA: TGTGCCAGCAGCTTATCTACGGCGGAATCTGGGGCCAACGTCCTGACTTTC.

The chain employs TRBV20-1 and TRBJ2-2; no firm D call. V lost 1 base, J lost 8 bases, and 8 bases lay in between. This CDR3 comprises 12 residues. The germline V gene encodes CDR1 DFQATT and CDR2 SNEGSKA (reference sequence). The CDR3 sequence: CSARGVSGELFF. As DNA, the CDR3 is TGCAGTGCTAGAGGGGTCTCTGGGGAGCTGTTTTTT.

The chain recombines TRBV24-1 with TRBJ2-3; D unclear. CDR1 and CDR2 (germline): KGHDR, SFDVKD. Trimming shortened V by 9 bases and J by 4 bases, and 13 bases separated the two germline ends. The CDR3 length is 13 residues. The DNA of the CDR3 is TGTGCCACCCGGCAAGCCCCTTCAGATACGCAGTATTTT. It is translated as CATRQAPSDTQYF.

For the CDR3, the DNA is TGTGCCAGTAGTGAACAGATTCGCCAGCCCCAGCATTTT. Its translation: CASSEQIRQPQHF. V is TRBV19 and J is TRBJ1-5; D gene unclear. The CDR3 consists of 13 residues. CDR1 and CDR2 from the germline V gene are LNHDA and SQIVND (reference sequence). V lost 5 bases to trimming and J lost 7 bases, with 12 bases between them.

The J gene is TRBJ2-1, the V gene TRBV29-1, with 9 bases matching TRBD2. The V gene's germline CDR1 is SQVTM and CDR2 ANQGSEA. The CDR3 length is 15 residues. Losses at the gene ends were 7 bases for V and 4 bases for J; bases not matched to a gene: 11. In DNA, the CDR3 is TGCAGCGCCCCGTTAGCGGGAGCGGGGTACAATGAGCAGTTCTTC. The encoded protein is CSAPLAGAGYNEQFF.

This clonotype was counted a few times. The chain combines TRBV30 with TRBJ1-6; D is unresolved. The CDR3 extends over 13 amino acids. V was clipped by 3 bases and J by 1 base, with 4 bases between them. Germline CDR1 and CDR2: GTSNPN and SVGIG (reference sequence). CDR3 protein: CAWRQSYNSPLHF. DNA for the CDR3: TGTGCCTGGAGACAGTCCTATAATTCACCCCTCCACTTT.

The chain combines TRBV20-1 with TRBJ2-4; D is perhaps TRBD2 (5 bases). Deletions cut 5 bases from V and 2 bases from J, with 13 bases between. The length of the CDR3 is 14 residues. Germline V gives CDR1 DFQATT, CDR2 SNEGSKA (reference sequence). CDR3 in DNA: TGCAGTGCTCTACTAGTGGGATCCAAAAACATTCAGTACTTC. Its protein product is CSALLVGSKNIQYF.

The CDR3 reads CASSKTGTGNEKLFF. The CDR3 DNA follows: TGTGCCAGCTCTAAAACCGGGACAGGGAATGAAAAACTGTTTTTT. The rearrangement links TRBV27 to TRBJ1-4; 9 positions agree with TRBD1. The CDR3 runs 15 residues. The germline gives CDR1 MNHEY, CDR2 SMNVEV (reference sequence). With 8 bases clipped from V and 5 bases from J, the junction kept 9 bases outside the gene matches.

This clonotype occurred a few times. This chain joins TRBV7-3 and TRBJ2-1, with 9 nucleotides matching TRBD2. After removal of 0 bases from V and 5 bases from J, the junction contained 8 bases not matched to a gene. This CDR3 is 17 amino acids long. The germline V gene has CDR1 SGHTA and CDR2 FQGTGA. DNA for the CDR3: TGTGCCAGCAGCTTAACGGCGGCGGGAGGGTCGGACAATGAGCAGTTCTTC. The encoded protein is CASSLTAAGGSDNEQFF.

The chain links TRBV9 to TRBJ2-7; 7 bases fit TRBD2. Germline V gene lookup returns CDR1 SGDLS and CDR2 YYNGEE. J gave up 4 bases and V 0 bases, and 7 bases lay outside the gene matches. The CDR3 extends over 15 amino acids. Here the CDR3 reads CASSVAAAGEYEQYF. DNA for the CDR3: TGTGCCAGCAGCGTAGCGGCTGCGGGAGAATACGAGCAGTACTTC. The variable domain in full, completed from reference TRBV9 and TRBJ2-7, reads DSGVTQTPKHLITATGQRVTLRCSPRSGDLSVYWYQQSLDQGLQFLIQYYNGEERAKGNILERFSAQQFPDLHSELNLSSLELGDSALYFCASSVAAAGEYEQYFGPGTRLTVT.

This clonotype appeared a few times. The J gene is TRBJ1-1, the V gene TRBV20-1; D not certain. Looked up from germline, CDR1 is DFQATT and CDR2 is SNEGSKA (reference sequence). V lost 2 bases and J lost 5, with 6 bases in between. The CDR3 is 11 residues long. The CDR3 loop is CSARSLTEAFF. In nucleotides, the CDR3 is TGCAGTGCTAGATCTTTAACTGAAGCTTTCTTT.

The chain joins TRBV7-6 to TRBJ2-2; no clear D. The CDR3 consists of 15 residues. Trimming took 5 bases from V and 4 from J, leaving 14 bases between them. Germline-derived CDR1 and CDR2 are SGHVS and FNYEAQ. The CDR3 nucleotides are TGTGCCAGCAGCACCACCCGACAAGGCACCGGGGAGCTGTTTTTT. Amino acid sequence: CASSTTRQGTGELFF.

A single count supports this clonotype. The J gene is TRBJ2-3, the V gene TRBV2; D ambiguous. Germline V CDR1 and CDR2: SNHLY, FYNNEI. The CDR3 is 11 amino acids. The ends were cut back, 6 bases at V and 4 bases at J, with 5 bases in the middle. As DNA, the CDR3 is TGTGCCAGCAGAGACCCAGATACGCAGTATTTT. Its translation: CASRDPDTQYF. The full variable domain, its missing parts supplied by reference TRBV2 and TRBJ2-3, is EPEVTQTPSHQVTQMGQEVILRCVPISNHLYFYWYRQILGQKVEFLVSFYNNEISEKSEIFDDQFSVERPDGSNFTLKIRSTKLEDSAMYFCASRDPDTQYFGPGTRLTVL.

The chain combines TRBV20-1 with TRBJ1-1; 7 bases align to TRBD1. Germline V gene data show CDR1 as DFQATT and CDR2 as SNEGSKA (reference sequence). After removal of 6 bases from V and 4 bases from J, the junction contained 5 bases not matched to a gene. The CDR3 is made up of 12 amino acids. The CDR3 region has the DNA TGCAGTGCGGCACAGGGGATCACTGAAGCTTTCTTT. Amino acid sequence: CSAAQGITEAFF.

J is TRBJ2-5 and V is TRBV20-1; TRBD2 matches 10 bases. CDR1 DFQATT and CDR2 SNEGSKA come from the germline V gene (reference sequence). After removal of 3 bases from V and 1 base from J, the junction contained 5 bases not matched to a gene. This CDR3 has 15 residues. CDR3 coding DNA: TGCAGTGCTAGCCGCGCTAGCGGGAGCCAAGAGACCCAGTACTTC. The encoded protein is CSASRASGSQETQYF.